Following are 26 T cell receptor beta chains from one sample sequenced in a study of response to subunit inactivated influenza vaccine. MiXCR, run by TCRdb on the RT-PCR reads, gives a single entry per CDR3 protein. The profile shows roughly 180,000 distinct CDR3 sequences, around 9% of them singletons. Sequenced material: non-naive T cells sorted from PBMCs, taken on the day of vaccination. The receptors were gathered from a man aged 50-59 years who received an inactivated influenza vaccine.

This clonotype has ten or more counts. The J gene is TRBJ2-7, the V gene TRBV10-3, with TRBD1 matching 7 bases. This CDR3 spans 13 amino acids. Germline CDR1 is ENHRY and CDR2 is SYGVKD. V dropped 5 bases and J dropped 0; count of bases not matched to a gene: 1. The CDR3 region has the DNA TGTGCCATCAGTAGGGACAGCTCCTACGAGCAGTACTTC. Protein: CAISRDSSYEQYF.

This clonotype was seen repeatedly, ten times or more. The rearrangement uses TRBV20-1 and TRBJ2-3; TRBD1 matches at 12 bases. Looked up from germline, CDR1 is DFQATT and CDR2 is SNEGSKA (reference sequence). The CDR3 sequence is 19 residues long. V dropped 6 bases and J dropped 1; count of bases not matched to a gene: 17. The CDR3 bases are TGCAGTGCCAACCCGGGACAGGGGGCTTTTGGACGTGGCACAGATACGCAGTATTTT. Translating it yields CSANPGQGAFGRGTDTQYF.

This clonotype came up many times. The chain's CDR3 is CASTRAGGSNEQYF. The CDR3 bases are TGCGCCAGCACCAGGGCGGGAGGGTCCAACGAGCAGTACTTC. The chain is built from TRBV5-1 and TRBJ2-7, with 9 bases that match TRBD2. CDR1 and CDR2 (germline): SGHRS, YFSETQ. This CDR3 spans 14 amino acids. V gave up 6 bases and J gave up 5 bases; unmatched junction bases: 9.

V and J are TRBV20-1 and TRBJ2-3; 12 bases are a match to TRBD2. The germline V gene encodes CDR1 DFQATT and CDR2 SNEGSKA (reference sequence). The CDR3 sequence is 16 residues long. Trimming cost V 3 bases and J 0 bases; bases outside gene matches: 4. CDR3: CSASRTSGVSTDTQYF. The CDR3 nucleotides read TGCAGTGCTAGCCGGACTAGCGGGGTTAGCACAGATACGCAGTATTTT.

The J gene is TRBJ1-1, the V gene TRBV12-3 or TRBV12-4; 7 bases fit TRBD1. The CDR3 spans 13 residues. V was pared by 6 bases and J by 5 bases, with 6 bases of the junction left unmatched. CDR3 in DNA: TGTGCCAGCAGCCAGTCACAGGGGACTGAAGCTTTCTTT. Its protein is CASSQSQGTEAFF.

This clonotype was recorded many times. This rearrangement joins TRBV20-1 to TRBJ2-7; possibly TRBD2 for D (5 bases). The V gene's germline CDR1 is DFQATT and CDR2 SNEGSKA (reference sequence). V was pared by 5 bases and J by 4 bases, with 18 bases between. The CDR3 contains 14 residues. CDR3 bases: TGCAGTGCTGAAGCGGTTCCCGGATCGTACGAGCAGTACTTC. Amino acid sequence: CSAEAVPGSYEQYF.

The rearrangement uses TRBV24-1 and TRBJ2-2; D is possibly TRBD1 (5 bases). Trimming pared 6 bases from V and 0 bases from J, leaving 13 bases between. The germline V gene encodes CDR1 KGHDR and CDR2 SFDVKD. CDR3 length equals 16 residues. CDR3 coding DNA: TGTGCCACCAGTTCTGTAGGACAAGCGAACACCGGGGAGCTGTTTTTT. Protein sequence: CATSSVGQANTGELFF.

This clonotype was detected ten times or more. The rearrangement joins TRBV7-3 to TRBJ1-1; possibly TRBD1 for D (5 bases). Trimming removed 5 bases at V and 1 base at J, with 8 bases between. This CDR3 has 13 residues. Germline CDR1 reads SGHTA; CDR2 reads FQGTGA. The CDR3: CASSARGNTEAFF. CDR3 DNA: TGTGCCAGCAGCGCAAGGGGGAACACTGAAGCTTTCTTT.

This clonotype was observed many times. The chain recombines TRBV18 with TRBJ2-1, with 9 bases matching TRBD1. Germline V gene sequence: CDR1 KGHSH, CDR2 LQKENI. The CDR3 is 15 amino acids. V gave up 6 bases and J gave up 9 bases; unmatched junction bases: 12. The CDR3 region has the DNA TGTGCCAGCTCGCAACAGGGGGCCAGTATGGGTGAGCAGTTCTTC. As protein: CASSQQGASMGEQFF.

This clonotype is deemed medium-sized. J is TRBJ2-5 and V is TRBV28, with TRBD1 identical over 8 bases. Per germline, CDR1 MDHEN and CDR2 SYDVKM. The J segment lost 4 bases and the V segment lost 5 bases, leaving 3 bases of the junction unmatched. CDR3 length: 13 amino acids. The CDR3 spells CASSDTGGETQYF. CDR3 nucleotide sequence: TGTGCCAGCAGTGACACAGGGGGAGAGACCCAGTACTTC.

This clonotype has only a few counts. V usage is TRBV5-1 and J usage is TRBJ1-4; a weak D match, TRBD1 (6 bases). CDR3 size: 14 residues. The V and J ends lost 4 bases and 8 bases respectively, with 15 bases between them. Germline assignment: CDR1 SGHRS and CDR2 YFSETQ. CDR3 nucleotide sequence: TGCGCCAGCAGCCAAGGGGGGAAGGAAGAAAAACTGTTTTTT. As protein: CASSQGGKEEKLFF.

In this sample, this clonotype turned up a few times. The chain combines TRBV20-1 with TRBJ1-2, with D unclear. Germline-derived CDR1 and CDR2 are DFQATT and SNEGSKA (reference sequence). V was pared by 0 bases and J by 2 bases, with 16 bases between. The CDR3 contains 16 residues. DNA of the CDR3: TGCAGTGCTAGAGATCTATTGCTCAGTGGGAACTATGGCTACACCTTC. Amino acid sequence: CSARDLLLSGNYGYTF.

This clonotype was seen a few times. The genes are TRBV4-3 and TRBJ1-1; D call uncertain. CDR1 and CDR2 from the germline V gene are LGHNA and YSLEER. The CDR3 contains 14 residues. The V and J ends lost 1 base and 3 bases respectively, with 9 bases between them. The CDR3 DNA reads TGCGCCAGCAGCCAAGTACAAACGGACACTGAAGCTTTCTTT. As protein: CASSQVQTDTEAFF.

This clonotype was found a few times. The V call is TRBV15, the J call TRBJ1-6, with no clear D. The CDR3 consists of 16 residues. The V end was cut by 0 bases, the J end by 5 bases, with 11 bases between. Germline V gene sequence: CDR1 LNHNV, CDR2 YYDKDF (reference sequence). CDR3 in amino acids: CATSRDWTQNNSPLHF. CDR3 sequence (DNA): TGTGCCACCAGCAGAGATTGGACCCAAAATAATTCACCCCTCCACTTT. The full variable domain, its missing parts supplied by reference TRBV15 and TRBJ1-6, is DAMVIQNPRYQVTQFGKPVTLSCSQTLNHNVMYWYQQKSSQAPKLLFHYYDKDFNNEADTPDNFQSRRPNTSFCFLDIRSPGLGDTAMYLCATSRDWTQNNSPLHFGNGTRLTVT.

In its sample, this clonotype was seen a few times. V is TRBV6-1 and J is TRBJ2-7; D is possibly TRBD1 (6 bases). The germline CDR1 and CDR2 sequences are MNHNS and SASEGT. There are 14 residues in the CDR3. Trimming removed 6 bases from V and 3 bases from J, with 15 bases in between. CDR3: CASRAQGGLYEQYF. In DNA form, the CDR3 reads TGTGCCAGCAGGGCACAGGGCGGTCTCTACGAGCAGTACTTC.

Details on this clonotype: Being one base from a much bigger clone, this may be a read error. This rearrangement joins TRBV12-3 or TRBV12-4 to TRBJ1-1; D unclear. The CDR3 loop spans 13 amino acids. CDR3 nucleotide sequence: TGTGCCAGCAGTTTTGGACTGAACACTGAAGCTTACTTT. Translated, it gives CASSFGLNTEAYF.

The table lists this clonotype with many counts. V usage is TRBV11-2 and J usage is TRBJ2-1; TRBD2 agrees at 9 bases. J was trimmed by 5 bases and V by 2 bases; bases with no gene match: 10. The CDR3 is made up of 17 amino acids. Germline loops: CDR1 SGHAT, CDR2 FQNNGV. CDR3: CASSLTGGGRADNEQFF. The CDR3 nucleotides are TGTGCCAGCAGCTTAACGGGGGGCGGGAGGGCCGACAATGAGCAGTTCTTC.

This clonotype was picked up a small number of times. The V gene is TRBV20-1, the J gene TRBJ2-7; 14 bases match TRBD2. V was pared by 0 bases and J by 1 base, with 5 bases of the junction left unmatched. The CDR3 spans 17 residues. Germline V gene lookup returns CDR1 DFQATT and CDR2 SNEGSKA (reference sequence). CDR3 residues: CSARDGTSGGSSYEQYF. The CDR3 region has the DNA TGCAGTGCTAGAGACGGGACTAGCGGGGGCTCATCCTACGAGCAGTACTTC.

Many counts were recorded for this clonotype. The chain couples TRBV7-7 to TRBJ1-2; weak D call: TRBD1 (6 bases). The germline gives CDR1 SSHAT, CDR2 FNYEAQ (reference sequence). This CDR3 region has 15 residues. The ends were cut back, 5 bases at V and 2 bases at J, with 15 bases in the middle. The DNA of the CDR3 is TGTGCCAGCAGCCCATTGGACAGCGACAACTATGGCTACACCTTC. Its translation is CASSPLDSDNYGYTF. Supplemented by reference TRBV7-7 and TRBJ1-2, the full variable domain reads GAGVSQSPRYKVTKRGQDVTLRCDPISSHATLYWYQQALGQGPEFLTYFNYEAQPDKSGLPSDRFSAERPEGSISTLTIQRTEQRDSAMYRCASSPLDSDNYGYTFGSGTRLTVV.

This clonotype was picked up many times. This rearrangement joins TRBV19 to TRBJ2-1; no definite D call. Germline V gene lookup returns CDR1 LNHDA and CDR2 SQIVND (reference sequence). The V and J ends lost 1 base and 0 bases respectively, with 7 bases between them. This CDR3 contains 15 residues. The CDR3 here is CASSIGWFSYNEQFF. The CDR3 DNA is TGTGCCAGTAGTATAGGGTGGTTCTCCTACAATGAGCAGTTCTTC.

The chain has TRBV30 and TRBJ1-5; possible D gene TRBD1, 5 bases. CDR1 is GTSNPN and CDR2 is SVGIG in the germline V gene (reference sequence). V was shortened by 3 bases and J by 2 bases, with 11 bases between the two germline ends. CDR3 size: 14 residues. This chain's CDR3 is CAWRLGDGNQPQHF. The CDR3 nucleotides read TGTGCCTGGAGATTAGGGGATGGCAATCAGCCCCAGCATTTT. Using reference TRBV30 and TRBJ1-5 for the parts outside the CDR3, the full variable domain is SQTIHQWPATLVQPVGSPLSLECTVEGTSNPNLYWYRQAAGRGLQLLFYSVGIGQISSEVPQNLSASRPQDRQFILSSKKLLLSDSGFYLCAWRLGDGNQPQHFGDGTRLSIL.

This clonotype was detected many times. The rearrangement uses TRBV21-1 and TRBJ1-2. TRBV21-1 is termed a pseudogene. The CDR3 totals 14 residues. Written as DNA, the CDR3 is TGTGCCAGCAGCAATGCGCCCGCCAACTATGGCTACACCTTC. This encodes CASSNAPANYGYTF.

The chain links TRBV7-9 to TRBJ2-1; 9 bases are shared with TRBD1. Per the germline V gene, CDR1 is SEHNR and CDR2 is FQNEAQ (reference sequence). The J segment lost 6 bases and the V segment lost 6 bases, leaving 9 bases of the junction unmatched. The CDR3 has 15 amino acids. The CDR3 loop is CASSPWGTGLNEQFF. The CDR3 coding sequence is TGTGCCAGCAGTCCCTGGGGGACAGGGCTCAATGAGCAGTTCTTC.

This clonotype showed up many times. V gene TRBV12-3 or TRBV12-4 combines with J gene TRBJ2-7, with 9 bases lining up with TRBD1. This CDR3 is 12 amino acids long. The ends lost 6 bases at V and 4 bases at J; junction bases unmatched: 1. The CDR3 here is CASRGTGYEQYF. The CDR3 DNA sequence: TGTGCCAGCAGAGGGACAGGGTACGAGCAGTACTTC.

This clonotype appeared a few times. The chain uses TRBV14 and TRBJ2-4; 10 bases are shared with TRBD1. The germline V gene has CDR1 SGHDN and CDR2 FVKESK. V trimming: 4 bases; J trimming: 9 bases; junction bases outside the gene matches: 3. The CDR3 has 13 residues. Here the CDR3 reads CASSLWDRGIQYF. The CDR3 DNA sequence: TGTGCCAGCAGCCTTTGGGACAGGGGCATTCAGTACTTC.

This chain joins TRBV4-2 and TRBJ2-2, with TRBD1 identical over 7 bases. V lost 1 base, J lost 0 bases, and 5 bases stayed unmatched. CDR3 length: 17 amino acids. Germline values: CDR1 LGHNA, CDR2 YNFKEQ. CDR3 amino acids: CASSQALGGANTGELFF. The CDR3 nucleotides are TGTGCCAGCAGCCAAGCCCTAGGGGGCGCGAACACCGGGGAGCTGTTTTTT.